This TCR beta chain comes out of a study of lung T cells in sarcoidosis with Löfgren's syndrome. Study-level findings and limits: Multiple Löfgren's syndrome patients reportedly shared TRAV12-1 and TRBV2 CDR3 motifs.

In germline, CDR1 is SGHTA, CDR2 FQGNSA. CDR3 length: 16 amino acids. Trimming stripped 4 bases from V and 0 bases from J, with 14 bases between. TCRdb re-derived calls from the reads in MiXCR, one entry per CDR3 protein. This sample has about 1,100 distinct CDR3 sequences, with 26% found just once. Concerning this clonotype: What it binds is unknown.

Sequences were obtained from CD4+ T cells from bronchoalveolar lavage. The V and J genes are TRBV7-2 and TRBJ2-3; unclear D gene. The source is a human donor with sarcoidosis (Löfgren's syndrome or another form), or a control subject (not recorded which). The CDR3: CASSYLGTGSTDTQYF. CDR3 DNA: TGTGCCAGCAGCTACTTAGGAACCGGTAGCACAGATACGCAGTATTTT.